These 19 T cell receptor beta chains came from one sample sequenced in a study of monozygotic twins with inflammatory bowel disease. Reprocessing the 5' RACE reads, TCRdb reports a single entry for every CDR3 protein and omits DNA. Its clone listing holds approximately 120,000 distinct CDR3 sequences. Specimen: blood. The receptors stem from a human donor with ulcerative colitis or Crohn's disease, or a healthy co-twin of an affected twin (not recorded which).

The J gene is TRBJ2-7, the V gene TRBV5-1; TCRdb picks TRBD1, but there is no DNA to check that call. This CDR3 spans 14 amino acids. The germline V gene has CDR1 SGHRS and CDR2 YFSETQ. CDR3 in amino acids: CASSSGTKTYEQYF.

The V gene is TRBV5-1, the J gene TRBJ1-3. Germline V gene data show CDR1 as SGHRS and CDR2 as YFSETQ. The CDR3 is 15 amino acids. The CDR3 sequence is CASSFDGLTGNTIYF.

This sequence joins TRBV27 and TRBJ2-7; TCRdb's assignment of TRBD2 cannot be checked, as there is no DNA. Germline V gene lookup returns CDR1 MNHEY and CDR2 SMNVEV (reference sequence). This CDR3 comprises 19 residues. CDR3 residues: CASSLRLSASGIWRYEQYF.

This sequence joins TRBV6-5 and TRBJ2-7; as DNA is missing, the TRBD2 call by TCRdb cannot be tested. Germline values: CDR1 MNHEY, CDR2 SVGAGI. CDR3 length: 15 residues. The CDR3 here is CASSYGGEVSNEQYF.

The CDR3 spells CASREANTGELFF. The chain employs TRBV19 and TRBJ2-2. CDR1 is LNHDA, CDR2 SQIVND, per germline (reference sequence). This CDR3 is built from 13 residues.

The chain has TRBV20-1 and TRBJ2-3; with no DNA, the TCRdb D assignment of TRBD2 cannot be verified. The CDR3 spans 17 residues. CDR1 is DFQATT and CDR2 is SNEGSKA in the germline V gene (reference sequence). The chain's CDR3 is CSAIRTSGGAGTDTQYF.

The rearrangement uses TRBV19 and TRBJ2-1; no DNA is available, so the TRBD1 call from TCRdb remains unchecked. This CDR3 region has 16 residues. Germline V gene data show CDR1 as LNHDA and CDR2 as SQIVND (reference sequence). CDR3 amino acids: CASSMTGTLLGNEQFF.

The V gene is TRBV12-3 or TRBV12-4, the J gene TRBJ2-7; the D call of TRBD1 rests on TCRdb alone, since no DNA is present to check it. The CDR3 has 11 residues. The CDR3 sequence: CASSSRGEQYF.

The chain has TRBV20-1 and TRBJ2-5. CDR1 and CDR2 (germline): DFQATT, SNEGSKA (reference sequence). The CDR3 has 13 residues. The CDR3 protein is CSARESIRETQYF.

The chain has TRBV10-3 and TRBJ2-6. CDR1 and CDR2 (germline): ENHRY, SYGVKD. The CDR3 totals 15 residues. This CDR3 reads CATKEASVGANVLTF.

The chain is built from TRBV5-6 and TRBJ1-2; TCRdb's D gene call, TRBD1, goes unchecked for lack of DNA. The CDR3 is 13 amino acids. CDR1 is SGHDT and CDR2 is YYEEEE in the germline V gene. This chain's CDR3 is CASSIRVTYGYTF.

This chain connects TRBV20-1 to TRBJ2-1; the TRBD2 assignment by TCRdb is unverifiable without DNA. This CDR3 spans 15 amino acids. Looked up from germline, CDR1 is DFQATT and CDR2 is SNEGSKA (reference sequence). CDR3 residues: CSASPGLAGGPEQFF.

The chain recombines TRBV10-3 with TRBJ2-5; as DNA is missing, the TRBD2 call by TCRdb cannot be tested. The CDR3 has 14 amino acids. Germline assignment: CDR1 ENHRY and CDR2 SYGVKD. CDR3 sequence reads: CAISSGRRQETQYF.

V is TRBV4-1 and J is TRBJ2-1; TCRdb calls TRBD2, which cannot be checked without DNA. The CDR3 totals 17 residues. Germline CDR1 reads MGHRA; CDR2 reads YSYEKL. The CDR3 protein is CASSQDPFREGYNEQFF.

Here the CDR3 reads CASSRTGLEQETQYF. The chain has TRBV7-3 and TRBJ2-5; TCRdb proposes TRBD2, but this gene call is untestable without DNA. CDR3 length equals 15 residues. Germline values: CDR1 SGHTA, CDR2 FQGTGA. Together with reference TRBV7-3 and TRBJ2-5, the CDR3 gives the full variable domain: GAGVSQTPSNKVTEKGKYVELRCDPISGHTALYWYRQSLGQGPEFLIYFQGTGAADDSGLPNDRFFAVRPEGSVSTLKIQRTERGDSAVYLCASSRTGLEQETQYFGPGTRLLVL.

This chain joins TRBV4-3 and TRBJ2-7; TCRdb indicates TRBD2, and absent DNA this call remains unverified. This CDR3 is 15 amino acids long. Germline-derived CDR1 and CDR2 are LGHNA and YSLEER. CDR3 protein: CASSQVLGGPYEQYF.

V is TRBV5-1 and J is TRBJ2-7; TCRdb returns TRBD1, unconfirmable since there is no DNA. CDR3 size: 15 residues. Germline CDR1 reads SGHRS; CDR2 reads YFSETQ. The CDR3 protein is CASSLEGASTYEQYF.

The V and J genes are TRBV7-2 and TRBJ2-7. This CDR3 is 13 amino acids long. CDR1 SGHTA and CDR2 FQGNSA come from the germline V gene. CDR3 in amino acids: CASIGSLSYEQYF.

This sequence joins TRBV5-1 and TRBJ2-2; the TCRdb call, TRBD2, lacks DNA for checking. Germline V gives CDR1 SGHRS, CDR2 YFSETQ. CDR3 length equals 15 residues. The CDR3 here is CASSLRLAGPGELFF.